The 23 T cell receptor beta chains presented below share a single source sample, sequenced in a study of T-cell memory formation after mild COVID-19. Each CDR3 protein gets one entry after TCRdb re-called the 5' RACE reads with MiXCR. This sample has 300,000 or so distinct CDR3 sequences, with around 15% found just once. Sequenced input: PBMCs or a T cell subset sorted from them (not recorded which). The receptors were sampled from a man aged 18 to 29 who had mild COVID-19 (a few samples of this study predate the infection). Cell type and time point are not known.

CDR3 protein: CASSNTRGDSYEQYV. The CDR3 DNA reads TGTGCCAGCAGTAACACCCGGGGGGACTCCTACGAGCAGTACGTC. The genes are TRBV7-9 and TRBJ2-7; 7 nucleotides match TRBD2. Germline V gene sequence: CDR1 SEHNR, CDR2 FQNEAQ (reference sequence). V was clipped by 6 bases and J by 0 bases; unmatched bases: 8. This CDR3 comprises 15 residues.

This rearrangement joins TRBV6-6 to TRBJ1-1; D gene unclear. This CDR3 comprises 14 residues. Trimming took off 8 bases at V and 0 bases at J, with 13 bases between the two ends. CDR1 and CDR2 from the germline V gene are MNHNY and SVGAGI (reference sequence). The CDR3 DNA sequence: TGTGCCAGCGAAGAGCTGACATTGAACACTGAAGCTTTCTTT. This translates into CASEELTLNTEAFF.

This clonotype has a count of ten or more. The chain couples TRBV5-1 to TRBJ2-3, with a possible D match to TRBD2 (5 bases). V gave up 0 bases and J gave up 5 bases, with 7 bases separating them. Per the germline V gene, CDR1 is SGHRS and CDR2 is YFSETQ. The CDR3 length is 13 residues. CDR3 sequence: CASSLEEVDTQYF. The CDR3 DNA follows: TGCGCCAGCAGCTTGGAGGAGGTAGATACGCAGTATTTT.

This chain joins TRBV24-1 and TRBJ2-2; TRBD1 agrees at 7 bases. V was pared by 4 bases and J by 3 bases, with 7 bases of the junction left unmatched. Germline CDR1 and CDR2: KGHDR and SFDVKD. This CDR3 has 16 amino acids. The CDR3 DNA follows: TGTGCCACCAGTGACCGGATGACAGGGCACACCGGGGAGCTGTTTTTT. As protein: CATSDRMTGHTGELFF.

V and J are TRBV7-9 and TRBJ1-2, with D unclear. The CDR3 loop spans 14 amino acids. The germline gives CDR1 SEHNR, CDR2 FQNEAQ (reference sequence). The V gene lost 5 bases and the J gene lost 4 bases, with 14 bases spanning the gap. The CDR3 region has the DNA TGTGCCAGCAGCCCCCCCTGGCCTGGCTATGGCTACACCTTC. Residues: CASSPPWPGYGYTF.

The V call is TRBV3-1, the J call TRBJ1-1; D is uncertain. Trimming removed 5 bases from V and 6 bases from J, with 16 bases in between. There are 14 residues in the CDR3. CDR1 LGHDT and CDR2 YNNKEL come from the germline V gene (reference sequence). CDR3 residues: CASSGWGSVAEAFF. The DNA for the CDR3 is TGTGCCAGCAGCGGTTGGGGTAGTGTCGCTGAAGCTTTCTTT.

This clonotype was counted once. The V call is TRBV12-3 or TRBV12-4, the J call TRBJ1-1; 9 positions match TRBD1. The CDR3 consists of 20 residues. J gave up 0 bases and V 5 bases, and 19 bases lay outside the gene matches. CDR3 in DNA: TGTGCCAGCAGTGGGGACAGGGACCCTCCTAGCCCCACCTTGAACACTGAAGCTTTCTTT. This codes for CASSGDRDPPSPTLNTEAFF.

The gene calls are TRBV7-2 and TRBJ2-4; 7 nucleotides agree with TRBD1. Looked up from germline, CDR1 is SGHTA and CDR2 is FQGNSA. This CDR3 is built from 15 residues. Losses at the gene ends were 6 bases for V and 0 bases for J; bases not matched to a gene: 5. CDR3 nucleotides: TGTGCCAGCAGGCCAACAGGGGCAGCCAAAAACATTCAGTACTTC. This encodes CASRPTGAAKNIQYF. Looking up the rest from reference TRBV7-2 and TRBJ2-4 gives the full variable domain: GAGVSQSPSNKVTEKGKDVELRCDPISGHTALYWYRQSLGQGLEFLIYFQGNSAPDKSGLPSDRFSAERTGGSVSTLTIQRTQQEDSAVYLCASRPTGAAKNIQYFGAGTRLSVL.

This clonotype showed up just a few times. The chain recombines TRBV6-5 with TRBJ2-7; D remains unclear. CDR1 is MNHEY, CDR2 SVGAGI, per germline. Trimming took off 0 bases at V and 5 bases at J, with 11 bases between the two ends. This CDR3 has 14 amino acids. DNA of the CDR3: TGTGCCAGCAGTTACTCGAGATTTTCCGACGAGCAGTACTTC. Protein sequence: CASSYSRFSDEQYF.

The chain joins TRBV12-3 or TRBV12-4 to TRBJ2-5, with D perhaps TRBD1 (5 bases). Trimming shortened V by 6 bases and J by 2 bases, and 13 bases separated the two germline ends. The CDR3 contains 14 residues. The CDR3 region has the DNA TGTGCCAGCAGCATAAGACAGCAGCAAGAGACCCAGTACTTC. Translation: CASSIRQQQETQYF.

The chain has TRBV10-1 and TRBJ1-2; D gene ambiguous. Germline lookup yields CDR1 WNHNN and CDR2 SYGVQD (reference sequence). V was pared by 2 bases and J by 4 bases, with 8 bases between. The CDR3 is made up of 13 amino acids. The CDR3 loop is CASSEGEIYGYTF. DNA for the CDR3: TGCGCCAGCAGTGAGGGGGAAATCTATGGCTACACCTTC.

V gene TRBV19 combines with J gene TRBJ2-2, with unresolved D. Trimming took 7 bases from V and 8 from J, leaving 17 bases between them. Germline values: CDR1 LNHDA, CDR2 SQIVND (reference sequence). The CDR3 loop spans 14 amino acids. In nucleotides, the CDR3 is TGTGCCAGTATGAGCACGTTAATGGCAGGGGAGCTGTTTTTT. Translating it yields CASMSTLMAGELFF.

This clonotype was counted a few times. The rearrangement links TRBV6-2 or TRBV6-3 to TRBJ2-2, with 8 nucleotides matching TRBD1. J lost 4 bases, V lost 5 bases, and 6 bases had no gene match. Per germline, CDR1 MNHEY and CDR2 SVGEGT. This CDR3 comprises 15 residues. CDR3 region: CASSLTGDGTGELFF. As DNA, the CDR3 is TGTGCCAGCAGTCTGACAGGGGACGGCACCGGGGAGCTGTTTTTT.

This clonotype has just a few counts. The rearrangement joins TRBV7-3 to TRBJ1-1, with no clear D. Germline-derived CDR1 and CDR2 are SGHTA and FQGTGA. Trimming removed 4 bases from V and 1 base from J, with 7 bases in between. This CDR3 is 13 amino acids long. The CDR3 loop reads CASSSLGNTEAFF. Written as DNA, the CDR3 is TGTGCCAGCAGCTCCTTAGGGAACACTGAAGCTTTCTTT.

This chain joins TRBV7-2 and TRBJ2-5; 9 positions match TRBD1. Germline V CDR1 and CDR2: SGHTA, FQGNSA. The CDR3 covers 13 residues. The V and J ends lost 5 bases and 5 bases, in that order; junction bases with no gene match: 3. DNA for the CDR3: TGTGCCAGCAGCCGGGACAGGGATGAGACCCAGTACTTC. Translating it yields CASSRDRDETQYF.

This clonotype was seen a handful of times. This sequence joins TRBV6-5 and TRBJ2-7; D gene uncertain. The V end lost 6 bases, the J end lost 4 bases, and 19 bases lay between the germline ends. Germline V gene data show CDR1 as MNHEY and CDR2 as SVGAGI. This CDR3 region has 15 residues. CDR3 DNA: TGTGCCAGCAGCTTAACCACCGACCTCCGTTACGAGCAGTACGTC. Translating it yields CASSLTTDLRYEQYV.

The chain combines TRBV7-8 with TRBJ2-2; D perhaps matches TRBD2 (5 bases). Germline V CDR1 and CDR2: SGHVS, FQNEAQ. CDR3 length: 13 residues. V lost 6 bases, J lost 5 bases, and 10 bases lay in between. The CDR3 protein is CASRVEGTGELFF. DNA of the CDR3: TGTGCCAGCAGAGTCGAGGGAACCGGGGAGCTGTTTTTT.

This chain uses TRBV25-1 with TRBJ2-5, with D tentatively TRBD2 (6 bases). CDR3 size: 13 residues. Germline CDR1 reads MGHDK; CDR2 reads SYGVNS. Trimming cost V 6 bases and J 11 bases, with 19 bases left between them. In DNA, the CDR3 is TGTGCCAGCAGACAGGAGGACTACTCCGGTCAGTACTTC. Protein sequence: CASRQEDYSGQYF.

This clonotype was observed many times. The V and J genes are TRBV5-1 and TRBJ1-1; the match to TRBD1 covers 10 bases. The CDR3 loop spans 16 amino acids. J lost 6 bases, V lost 5 bases, and 13 bases had no gene match. Germline CDR1 and CDR2: SGHRS and YFSETQ. The CDR3 spells CASRNWIRQGAPEAFF. DNA for the CDR3: TGCGCCAGCAGGAATTGGATTCGACAGGGGGCCCCTGAAGCTTTCTTT.

The V and J genes are TRBV5-1 and TRBJ1-1; D not resolved. Germline loops: CDR1 SGHRS, CDR2 YFSETQ. CDR3 size: 14 residues. Trimming removed 4 bases at V and 1 base at J, with 11 bases between. The CDR3 sequence is CASSPRRPNTEAFF. CDR3 coding DNA: TGCGCCAGCAGCCCACGACGGCCGAACACTGAAGCTTTCTTT.

The genes are TRBV5-6 and TRBJ1-5; D possibly corresponds to TRBD1 (5 bases). V lost 0 bases, J lost 5 bases, and 12 bases lay in between. Looked up from germline, CDR1 is SGHDT and CDR2 is YYEEEE. CDR3 length equals 15 residues. CDR3 coding DNA: TGTGCCAGCAGCTTGGTCGGGGGTCGGGATCAGCCCCAGCATTTT. Protein: CASSLVGGRDQPQHF.

The chain combines TRBV20-1 with TRBJ2-3; 9 bases fit TRBD1. J gave up 3 bases and V 0 bases, and 10 bases lay outside the gene matches. This CDR3 is built from 17 residues. Looked up from germline, CDR1 is DFQATT and CDR2 is SNEGSKA (reference sequence). CDR3 residues: CSARDWTGAGGTDTQYF. Written as DNA, the CDR3 is TGCAGTGCTAGAGATTGGACAGGGGCGGGTGGAACAGATACGCAGTATTTT.

The chain combines TRBV4-1 with TRBJ1-4; 8 bases are a match to TRBD1. The germline V gene has CDR1 MGHRA and CDR2 YSYEKL. The junction had 10 bases not matched to a gene; V was cut back by 0 bases and J by 4 bases. CDR3 size: 18 residues. CDR3 in DNA: TGCGCCAGCAGCCAAGAAGTGGGGACAGGAGCCTTTAATGAAAAACTGTTTTTT. Protein sequence: CASSQEVGTGAFNEKLFF.